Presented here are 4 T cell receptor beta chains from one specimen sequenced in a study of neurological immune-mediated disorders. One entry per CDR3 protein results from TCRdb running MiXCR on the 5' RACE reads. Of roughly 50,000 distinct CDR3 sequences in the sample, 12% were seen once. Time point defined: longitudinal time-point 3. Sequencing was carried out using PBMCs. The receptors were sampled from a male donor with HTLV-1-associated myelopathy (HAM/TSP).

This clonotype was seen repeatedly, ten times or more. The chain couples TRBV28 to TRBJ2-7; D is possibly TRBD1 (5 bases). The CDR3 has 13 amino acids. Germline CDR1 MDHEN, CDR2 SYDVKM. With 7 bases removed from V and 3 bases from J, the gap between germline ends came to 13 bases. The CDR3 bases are TGTGCCAGCATTTCAGGGAACCGCTACGAGCAGTACTTC. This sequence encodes CASISGNRYEQYF. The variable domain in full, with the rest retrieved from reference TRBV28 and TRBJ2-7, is DVKVTQSSRYLVKRTGEKVFLECVQDMDHENMFWYRQDPGLGLRLIYFSYDVKMKEKGDIPEGYSVSREKKERFSLILESASTNQTSMYLCASISGNRYEQYFGPGTRLTVT.

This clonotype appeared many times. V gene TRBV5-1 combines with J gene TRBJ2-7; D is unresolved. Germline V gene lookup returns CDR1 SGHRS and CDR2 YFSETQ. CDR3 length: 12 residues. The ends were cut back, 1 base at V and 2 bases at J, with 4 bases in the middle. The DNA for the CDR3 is TGCGCCAGCAGCTTGAGGCCCTACGAGCAGTACTTC. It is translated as CASSLRPYEQYF.

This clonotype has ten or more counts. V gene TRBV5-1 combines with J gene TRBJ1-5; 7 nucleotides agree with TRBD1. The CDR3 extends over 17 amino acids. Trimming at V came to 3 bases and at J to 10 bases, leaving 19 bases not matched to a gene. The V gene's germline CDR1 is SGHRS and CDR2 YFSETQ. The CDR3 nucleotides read TGCGCCAGCAGCTCCGGGACAGATTATAACCCTATGAGCCCCCAGCATTTT. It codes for CASSSGTDYNPMSPQHF.

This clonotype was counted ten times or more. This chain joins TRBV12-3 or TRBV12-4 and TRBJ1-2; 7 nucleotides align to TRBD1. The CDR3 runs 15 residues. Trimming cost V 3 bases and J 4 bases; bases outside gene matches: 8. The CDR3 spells CASSFRQGLPYGYTF. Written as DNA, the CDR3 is TGTGCCAGCAGTTTCAGACAGGGCCTCCCCTATGGCTACACCTTC.